This TCR beta chain was observed in a study of OX40 agonist ivuxolimab in advanced cancers. As to this clone: Antigen: not known.

Germline V gene lookup returns CDR1 MNHEY and CDR2 SVGAGI. The V and J ends lost 2 bases and 0 bases, in that order; junction bases with no gene match: 1. This CDR3 is 15 amino acids long. Notes on the study in general: Specificity for antigen went undetermined in the expanded peripheral T cells.

Blood got drawn at baseline, again on cycle 4 day 1, and then on cycle 7 day 1. Assay: immunoSEQ multiplex PCR; the TCRdb copy retains only in-frame clones and omits some. In the table there are under 90,000 clones, over 75% of which are singletons. The receptor was isolated from an adult with an advanced solid tumor such as melanoma, head and neck, liver or kidney cancer. The V call is TRBV6-5, the J call TRBJ1-1; 9 positions match TRBD1. The starting material was CD4+ or CD8+ T cells sorted from blood, obtained in a trial of the OX40 agonist ivuxolimab. The CDR3 nucleotides are TGTGCCAGCAGTTACCGGGACAGGGTGAACACTGAAGCTTTCTTT. This translates into CASSYRDRVNTEAFF.